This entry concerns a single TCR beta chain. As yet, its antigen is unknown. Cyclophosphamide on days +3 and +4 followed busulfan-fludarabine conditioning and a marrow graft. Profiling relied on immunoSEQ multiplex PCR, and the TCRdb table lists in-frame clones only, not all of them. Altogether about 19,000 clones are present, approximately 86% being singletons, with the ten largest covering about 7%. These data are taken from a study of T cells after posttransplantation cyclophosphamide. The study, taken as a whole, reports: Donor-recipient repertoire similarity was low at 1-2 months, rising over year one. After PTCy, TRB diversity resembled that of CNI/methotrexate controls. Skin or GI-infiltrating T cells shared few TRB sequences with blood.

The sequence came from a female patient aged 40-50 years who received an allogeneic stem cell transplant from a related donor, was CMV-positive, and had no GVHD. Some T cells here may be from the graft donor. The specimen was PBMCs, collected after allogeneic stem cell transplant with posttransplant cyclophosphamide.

For the CDR3, the DNA is TGTGCCATCAGGTCGACAGGGAGAGACTATGGCTACACCTTC. It encodes CAIRSTGRDYGYTF. The J gene is TRBJ1-2, the V gene TRBV10-3, with TRBD1 matching 7 bases. The CDR3 consists of 14 residues. The germline gives CDR1 ENHRY, CDR2 SYGVKD. Germline trimming cut 6 bases from V and 3 bases from J; bases unmatched to any gene: 7.